Listed below are T cell receptor beta chains from one sample, sequenced in a study of cytotoxic CD8 clonotypes in ibrutinib-treated CLL. Data came from immunoSEQ multiplex PCR; TCRdb stores just in-frame clones and leaves some out. Of over 30,000 clones listed, 55% to 80% are singletons. Sequencing was performed on PBMCs, taken at disease progression, from a patient treated with ibrutinib. These receptors originate from a human donor with chronic lymphocytic leukemia. CDR3s leave out the opening cysteine and the closing phenylalanine or tryptophan.

v_gene	j_gene	CDR3aa
TRBV30	TRBJ2-7	ALSRGQGTYEQY
TRBV7-9	TRBJ2-1	ASSLEGPPNEQF
TRBV28	TRBJ2-3	ASSVTGSWNTQY
TRBV4-3	TRBJ2-1	ASSPIRGNEQF
TRBV15	TRBJ2-3	ATSSRRARATDTQY
TRBV7-9	TRBJ2-3	ASSSLTDTQY
TRBV7-2	TRBJ2-7	ASRGGPHEQY
TRBV10-3	TRBJ2-1	AITGLTNEQF
TRBV29-1	TRBJ2-7	SVETGTTYEQY
TRBV11-3	TRBJ2-7	ASSLDMDNEQY
TRBV6-6	TRBJ1-6	ASSSLKQGYNSPLH
TRBV5-4	TRBJ2-1	ASSLDLDSSYNEQF
TRBV4-3	TRBJ2-7	ASSQAPGQAIEQY
TRBV7-3	TRBJ2-1	ASSVDPSGNEQF
TRBV28	TRBJ1-2	ASLANYGYT
TRBV5-4	TRBJ2-3	ASSRSGSTDTQY
TRBV27	TRBJ1-6	ASSFGTLSPLH
TRBV27	TRBJ2-7	ASSLSGTRTYEQY
TRBV21-1	TRBJ2-7	ASRISGSRCGEQY
TRBV5-1	TRBJ2-7	ASSEQRAGGEQY
TRBV7-9	TRBJ2-5	ASSLGSIRGAGETQY
TRBV6-1	TRBJ2-1	ASSEVDGIYNEQF
TRBV6-6	TRBJ2-6	ASSIRVPGANVLT
TRBV30	TRBJ2-7	AWETPYGGGPATYEQY
TRBV28	TRBJ2-5	ASSPLADQETQY
TRBV6-5	TRBJ2-1	ASSYTRSGTKSEQF
TRBV19	TRBJ2-7	ASSIGRQGIEQY
TRBV2	TRBJ2-3	ASRREADTQY
TRBV7-2	TRBJ2-5	ASSPPFPGEETQY
TRBV13	TRBJ1-2	ASSLASGGGYT
TRBV2	TRBJ1-3	ASSEEQAIKAIY
TRBV11-3	TRBJ2-1	ASSGQGSSYNEQF
TRBV7-3	TRBJ2-4	ASSLTGRDKNIQY